Included here is one T cell receptor (beta chain) sequence, with context. This sample is part of a study of technical replicates of blood from a few donors. Losses at the gene ends were 2 bases for V and 4 bases for J; bases not matched to a gene: 16. Germline lookup yields CDR1 GTSNPN and CDR2 SVGIG (reference sequence). This CDR3 has 18 amino acids. Clones were sequenced by immunoSEQ multiplex PCR, and TCRdb holds only the in-frame ones, with some missing. The sample has around 92,000 clones; approximately 96% are singletons. This TCR was sampled from a human donor in good health. The sample was T cells isolated from PBMCs. V is TRBV30 and J is TRBJ1-1, with 10 bases identical to TRBD1. The CDR3 spells CAWSLSGPGQGRITEAFF. CDR3 bases: TGTGCCTGGAGTCTATCTGGACCGGGACAGGGGAGGATCACTGAAGCTTTCTTT.